This T cell receptor beta chain is from a study of cytomegalovirus exposure and HLA in healthy donors. Study results and caveats: In vitro testing confirmed a few CMV-associated chains as specific for CMV antigens. The authors enumerated around 150 TCR beta chains as linked to cytomegalovirus. High specificity and sensitivity for cytomegalovirus status were reported for the classifier.

Data came from immunoSEQ multiplex PCR; TCRdb stores just in-frame clones and leaves some out. The top ten hold roughly 1.9% of the sample, which has around 130,000 clones, over 65% seen once. To note about this clone: Its antigen remains unknown.

Donors came from a validation cohort of 90 to 150 subjects, distinct from the first 666-subject cohort. Sequencing was performed on PBMCs. This receptor was identified in a woman in her thirties in good health and CMV-seronegative.

The DNA for the CDR3 is TGCGCCTCCGGTCAGCCCCAGCATTTT. It translates to CASGQPQHF. The chain is built from TRBV20-1 and TRBJ1-5; D ambiguous. Germline V CDR1 and CDR2: DFQATT, SNEGSKA (reference sequence). This CDR3 is built from 9 residues.